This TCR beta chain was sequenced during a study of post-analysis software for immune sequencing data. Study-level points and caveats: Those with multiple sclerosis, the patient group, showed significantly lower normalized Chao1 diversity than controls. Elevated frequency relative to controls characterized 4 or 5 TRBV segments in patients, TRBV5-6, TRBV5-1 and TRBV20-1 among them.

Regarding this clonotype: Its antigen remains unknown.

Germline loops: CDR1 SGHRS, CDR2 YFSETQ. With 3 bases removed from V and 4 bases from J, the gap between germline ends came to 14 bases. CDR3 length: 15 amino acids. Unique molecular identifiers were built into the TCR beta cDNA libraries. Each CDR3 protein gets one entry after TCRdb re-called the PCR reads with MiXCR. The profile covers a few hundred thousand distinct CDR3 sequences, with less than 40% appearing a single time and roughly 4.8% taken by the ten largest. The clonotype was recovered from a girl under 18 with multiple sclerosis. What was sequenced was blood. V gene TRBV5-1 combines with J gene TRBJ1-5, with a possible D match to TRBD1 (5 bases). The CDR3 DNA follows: TGCGCCAGCAGCTGGAGCACAGGCCCGAATCAGCCCCAGCATTTT. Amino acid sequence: CASSWSTGPNQPQHF.